The entry below gives a single TCR beta chain sequence along with its context. Produced via immunoSEQ multiplex PCR; TCRdb's table is partial and in-frame only. The repertoire includes 150,000 to 200,000 clones, approximately 90% of them detected once, and under 30% sits in the top ten. This specimen belongs to a study of blood T cell repertoires in COVID-19. Germline CDR1 is ENHRY and CDR2 is SYGVKD. The CDR3 covers 15 residues. The V gene lost 2 bases and the J gene lost 2 bases, with 10 bases spanning the gap. Sample: peripheral blood. The receptor comes from a man aged 60 to 69 with acute or convalescent COVID-19. The chain couples TRBV10-3 to TRBJ1-3; a weak D match, TRBD1 (5 bases). The chain's CDR3 is CAISEGALAGNTIYF. As DNA, the CDR3 is TGTGCCATCAGTGAGGGGGCCCTGGCTGGAAACACCATATATTTT.